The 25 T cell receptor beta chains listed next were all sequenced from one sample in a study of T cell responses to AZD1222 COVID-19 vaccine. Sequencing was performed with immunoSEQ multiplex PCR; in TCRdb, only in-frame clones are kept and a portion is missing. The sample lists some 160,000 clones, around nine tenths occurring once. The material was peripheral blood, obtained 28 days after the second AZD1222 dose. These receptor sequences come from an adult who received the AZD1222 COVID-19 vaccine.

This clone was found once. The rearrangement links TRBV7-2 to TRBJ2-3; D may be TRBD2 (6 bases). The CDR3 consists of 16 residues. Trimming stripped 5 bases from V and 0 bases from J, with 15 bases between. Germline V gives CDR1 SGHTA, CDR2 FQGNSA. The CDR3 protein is CASSPRRAGSTDTQYF. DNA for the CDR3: TGTGCCAGCAGCCCGAGGAGGGCAGGTAGCACAGATACGCAGTATTTT.

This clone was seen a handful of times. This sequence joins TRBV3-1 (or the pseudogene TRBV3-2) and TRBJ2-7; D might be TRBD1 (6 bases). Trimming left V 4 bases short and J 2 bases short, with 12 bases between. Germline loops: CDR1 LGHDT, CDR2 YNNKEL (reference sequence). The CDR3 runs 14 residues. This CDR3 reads CASSLTTGAYEQYF. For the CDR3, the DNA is TGTGCCAGCAGCCTGACGACAGGAGCCTACGAGCAGTACTTC.

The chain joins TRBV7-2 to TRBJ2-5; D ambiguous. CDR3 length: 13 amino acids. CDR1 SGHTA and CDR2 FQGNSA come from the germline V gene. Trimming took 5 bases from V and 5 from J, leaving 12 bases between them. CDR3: CASSAGRAETQYF. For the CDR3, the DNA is TGTGCCAGCAGCGCCGGAAGGGCTGAGACCCAGTACTTC.

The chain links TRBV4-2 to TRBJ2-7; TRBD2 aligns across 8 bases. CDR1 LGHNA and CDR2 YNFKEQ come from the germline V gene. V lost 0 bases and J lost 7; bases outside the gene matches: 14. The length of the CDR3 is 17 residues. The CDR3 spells CASSQDGTRGAGYEQYF. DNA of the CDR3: TGTGCCAGCAGCCAAGATGGGACGCGGGGGGCCGGCTATGAGCAGTACTTC.

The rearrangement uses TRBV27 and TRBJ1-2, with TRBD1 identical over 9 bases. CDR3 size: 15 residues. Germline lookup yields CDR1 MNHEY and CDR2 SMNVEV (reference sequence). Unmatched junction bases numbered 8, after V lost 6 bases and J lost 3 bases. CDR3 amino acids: CASSKGTGRDYGYTF. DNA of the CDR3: TGTGCCAGCAGCAAAGGGACAGGGCGAGACTATGGCTACACCTTC.

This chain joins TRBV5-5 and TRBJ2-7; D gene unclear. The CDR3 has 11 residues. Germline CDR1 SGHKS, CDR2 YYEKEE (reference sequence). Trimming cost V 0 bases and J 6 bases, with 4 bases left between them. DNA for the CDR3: TGTGCCAGCAGCTTGGGATTCGAGCAGTACTTC. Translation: CASSLGFEQYF.

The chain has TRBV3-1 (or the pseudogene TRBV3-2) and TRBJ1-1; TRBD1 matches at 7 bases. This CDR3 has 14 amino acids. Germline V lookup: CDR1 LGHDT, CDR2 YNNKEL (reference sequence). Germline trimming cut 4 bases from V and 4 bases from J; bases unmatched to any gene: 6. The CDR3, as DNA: TGTGCCAGCAGCCGCCAACAGGGGACCACTGAAGCTTTCTTT. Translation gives CASSRQQGTTEAFF.

For the CDR3, the DNA is TGTGCCAGCAGCCCCCTTCAGGACATTCAGTACTTC. It encodes CASSPLQDIQYF. The chain joins TRBV7-8 to TRBJ2-4; D is uncertain. Trimming left V 5 bases short and J 8 bases short, with 10 bases between. The CDR3 length is 12 residues. Germline V gene lookup returns CDR1 SGHVS and CDR2 FQNEAQ.

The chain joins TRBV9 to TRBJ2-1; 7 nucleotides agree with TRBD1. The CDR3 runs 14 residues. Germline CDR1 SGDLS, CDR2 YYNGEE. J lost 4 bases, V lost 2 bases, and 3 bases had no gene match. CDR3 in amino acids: CASSVGTAYNEQFF. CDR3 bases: TGTGCCAGCAGCGTGGGGACAGCTTACAATGAGCAGTTCTTC.

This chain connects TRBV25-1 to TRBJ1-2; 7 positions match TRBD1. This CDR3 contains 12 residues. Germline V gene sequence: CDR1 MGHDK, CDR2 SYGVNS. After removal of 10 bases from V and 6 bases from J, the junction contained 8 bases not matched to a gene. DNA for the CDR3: TGTGCCACAGACAGGGTTTGGAATGGCTACACCTTC. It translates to CATDRVWNGYTF.

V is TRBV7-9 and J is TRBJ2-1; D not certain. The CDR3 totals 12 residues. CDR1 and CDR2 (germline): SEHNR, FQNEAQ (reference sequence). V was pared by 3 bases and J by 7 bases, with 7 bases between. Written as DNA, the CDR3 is TGTGCCAGCAGCTTTCATGAGAATGAGCAGTTCTTC. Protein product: CASSFHENEQFF. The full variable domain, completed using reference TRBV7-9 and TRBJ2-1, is DTGVSQNPRHKITKRGQNVTFRCDPISEHNRLYWYRQTLGQGPEFLTYFQNEAQLEKSRLLSDRFSAERPKGSFSTLEIQRTEQGDSAMYLCASSFHENEQFFGPGTRLTVL.

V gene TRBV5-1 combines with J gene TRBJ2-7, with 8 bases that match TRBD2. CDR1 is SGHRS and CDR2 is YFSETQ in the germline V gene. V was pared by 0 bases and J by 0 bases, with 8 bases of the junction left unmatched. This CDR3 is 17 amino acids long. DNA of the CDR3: TGCGCCAGCAGCTTGGCCGAAGGCGGGGGGCCCTCCTACGAGCAGTACTTC. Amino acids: CASSLAEGGGPSYEQYF.

The CDR3 reads CASSIQTGARSPLHF. CDR3 nucleotides: TGTGCCAGCAGTATCCAAACAGGGGCCCGGTCACCCCTCCACTTT. The V and J genes are TRBV2 and TRBJ1-6, with 7 bases matching TRBD1. The germline gives CDR1 SNHLY, CDR2 FYNNEI. The V gene end was trimmed by 5 bases and the J gene end by 10 bases; junction bases not matched to a gene: 11. The CDR3 covers 15 residues.

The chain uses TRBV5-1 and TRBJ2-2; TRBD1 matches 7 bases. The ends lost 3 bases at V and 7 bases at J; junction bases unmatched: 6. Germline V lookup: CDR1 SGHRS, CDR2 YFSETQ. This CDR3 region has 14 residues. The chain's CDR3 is CASSSRQGDGELFF. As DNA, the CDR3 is TGCGCCAGCAGCTCAAGACAGGGCGACGGGGAGCTGTTTTTT.

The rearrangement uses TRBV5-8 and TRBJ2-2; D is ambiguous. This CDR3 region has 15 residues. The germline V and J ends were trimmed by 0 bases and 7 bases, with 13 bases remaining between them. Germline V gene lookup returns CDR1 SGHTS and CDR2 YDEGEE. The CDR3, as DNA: TGTGCCAGCAGCTTGGGTGAGCGTTGGAGCGGGGAGCTGTTTTTT. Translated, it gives CASSLGERWSGELFF.

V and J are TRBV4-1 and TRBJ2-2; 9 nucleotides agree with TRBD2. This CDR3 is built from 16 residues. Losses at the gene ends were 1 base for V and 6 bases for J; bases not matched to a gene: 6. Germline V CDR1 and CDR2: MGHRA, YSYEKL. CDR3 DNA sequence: TGCGCCAGCAGCCAAGGGCTAGCGGGGTGGCCCGGGGAGCTGTTTTTT. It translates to CASSQGLAGWPGELFF.

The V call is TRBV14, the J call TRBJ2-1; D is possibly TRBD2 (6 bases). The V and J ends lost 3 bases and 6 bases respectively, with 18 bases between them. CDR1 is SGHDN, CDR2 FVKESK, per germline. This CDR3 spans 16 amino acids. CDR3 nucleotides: TGTGCCAGCAGCCAGCTTCTAGCGCCCGCCACCAATGAGCAGTTCTTC. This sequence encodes CASSQLLAPATNEQFF.

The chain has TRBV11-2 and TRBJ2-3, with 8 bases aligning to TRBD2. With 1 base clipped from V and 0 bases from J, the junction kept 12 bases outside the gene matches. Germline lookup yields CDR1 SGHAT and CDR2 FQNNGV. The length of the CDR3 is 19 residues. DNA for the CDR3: TGTGCCAGCAGCTTAGTAGCGCGGGGGGCCATATCTAGCACAGATACGCAGTATTTT. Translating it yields CASSLVARGAISSTDTQYF.

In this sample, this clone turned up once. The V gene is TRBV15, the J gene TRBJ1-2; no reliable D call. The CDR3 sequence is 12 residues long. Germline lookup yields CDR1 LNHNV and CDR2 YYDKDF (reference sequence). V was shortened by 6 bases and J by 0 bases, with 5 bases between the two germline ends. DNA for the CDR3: TGTGCCACCAGTCTAGCTAACTATGGCTACACCTTC. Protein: CATSLANYGYTF.

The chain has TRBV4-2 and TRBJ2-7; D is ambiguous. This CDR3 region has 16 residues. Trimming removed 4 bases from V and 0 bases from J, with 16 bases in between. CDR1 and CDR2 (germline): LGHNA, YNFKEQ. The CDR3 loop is CASSREDGRDSYEQYF. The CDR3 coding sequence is TGTGCCAGCAGCCGGGAAGACGGACGTGACTCCTACGAGCAGTACTTC.

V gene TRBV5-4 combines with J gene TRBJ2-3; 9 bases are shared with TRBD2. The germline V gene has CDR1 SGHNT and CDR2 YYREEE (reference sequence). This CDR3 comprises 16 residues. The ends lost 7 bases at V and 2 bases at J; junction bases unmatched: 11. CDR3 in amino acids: CASGLLERGATDTQYF. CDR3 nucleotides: TGTGCCAGCGGACTACTGGAGCGGGGGGCCACAGATACGCAGTATTTT.

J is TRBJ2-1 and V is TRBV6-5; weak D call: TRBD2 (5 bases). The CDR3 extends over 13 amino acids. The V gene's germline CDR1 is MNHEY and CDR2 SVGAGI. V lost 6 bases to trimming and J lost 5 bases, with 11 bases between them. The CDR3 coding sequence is TGTGCCAGCAGGAGGGCTCACAACAATGAGCAGTTCTTC. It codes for CASRRAHNNEQFF.

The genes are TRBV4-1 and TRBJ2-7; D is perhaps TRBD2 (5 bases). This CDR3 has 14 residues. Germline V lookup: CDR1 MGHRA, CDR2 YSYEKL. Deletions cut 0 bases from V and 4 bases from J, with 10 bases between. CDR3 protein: CASSQEGSSYEQYF. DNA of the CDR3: TGCGCCAGCAGCCAAGAGGGGAGTAGTTACGAGCAGTACTTC.

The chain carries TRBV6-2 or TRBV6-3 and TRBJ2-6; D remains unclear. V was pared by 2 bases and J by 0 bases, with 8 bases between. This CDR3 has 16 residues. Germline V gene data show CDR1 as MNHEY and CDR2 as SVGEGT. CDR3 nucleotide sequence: TGTGCCAGCAGTTACAAGGGTGGCTCTGGGGCCAACGTCCTGACTTTC. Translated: CASSYKGGSGANVLTF.

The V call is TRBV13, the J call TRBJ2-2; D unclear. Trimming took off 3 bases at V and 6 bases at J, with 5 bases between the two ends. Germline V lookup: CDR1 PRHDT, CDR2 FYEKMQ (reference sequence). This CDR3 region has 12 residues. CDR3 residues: CASSLTPGELFF. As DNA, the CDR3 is TGTGCCAGCAGCTTGACCCCCGGGGAGCTGTTTTTT.